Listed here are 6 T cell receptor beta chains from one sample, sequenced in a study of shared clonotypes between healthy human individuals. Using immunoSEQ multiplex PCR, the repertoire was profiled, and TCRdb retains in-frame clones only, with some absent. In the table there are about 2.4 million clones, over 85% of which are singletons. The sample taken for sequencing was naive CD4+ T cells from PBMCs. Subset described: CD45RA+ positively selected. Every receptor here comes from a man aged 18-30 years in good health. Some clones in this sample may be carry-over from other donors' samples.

CDR3 in amino acids: CASSPDGPTQYF. CDR3 DNA sequence: TGTGCCAGCAGCCCGGACGGCCCTACGCAGTATTTT. This sequence joins TRBV9 and TRBJ2-3; D is ambiguous. V lost 4 bases to trimming and J lost 8 bases, with 11 bases between them. Germline CDR1 and CDR2: SGDLS and YYNGEE. This CDR3 has 12 residues.

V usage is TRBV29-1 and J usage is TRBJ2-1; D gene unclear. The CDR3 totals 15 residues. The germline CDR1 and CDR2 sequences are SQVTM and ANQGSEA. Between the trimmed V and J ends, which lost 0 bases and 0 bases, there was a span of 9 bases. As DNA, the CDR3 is TGCAGCGTTGAAGATTCAGCGTTCTCCTACAATGAGCAGTTCTTC. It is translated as CSVEDSAFSYNEQFF.

CDR3 DNA sequence: TGTGCCAGCAGCTTGGAGGACTCTAGCACCGGGGAGCTGTTTTTT. Residues: CASSLEDSSTGELFF. The chain joins TRBV5-4 to TRBJ2-2; D is possibly TRBD2 (5 bases). CDR3 length: 15 residues. The germline V and J ends were trimmed by 0 bases and 4 bases, with 10 bases remaining between them. CDR1 SGHNT and CDR2 YYREEE come from the germline V gene (reference sequence).

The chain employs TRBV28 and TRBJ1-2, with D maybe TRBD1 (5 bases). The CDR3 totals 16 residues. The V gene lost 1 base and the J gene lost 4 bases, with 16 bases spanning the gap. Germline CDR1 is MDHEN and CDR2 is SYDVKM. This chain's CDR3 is CASSLFRPQGSYGYTF. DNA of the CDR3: TGTGCCAGCAGTTTATTCCGCCCGCAGGGTTCCTATGGCTACACCTTC.

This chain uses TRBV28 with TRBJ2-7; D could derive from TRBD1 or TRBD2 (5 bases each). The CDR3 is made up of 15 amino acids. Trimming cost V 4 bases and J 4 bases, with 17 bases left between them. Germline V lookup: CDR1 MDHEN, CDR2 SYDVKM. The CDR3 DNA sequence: TGTGCCAGCAGTTCTCCTGAGGGGTACAGGTACGAGCAGTACTTC. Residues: CASSSPEGYRYEQYF.

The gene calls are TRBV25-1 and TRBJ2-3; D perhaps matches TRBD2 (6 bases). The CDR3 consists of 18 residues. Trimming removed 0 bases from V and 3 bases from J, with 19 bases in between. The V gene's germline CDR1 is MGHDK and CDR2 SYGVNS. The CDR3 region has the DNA TGTGCCAGCAGTGAATATAGGTCGGGACTGGGTGAAACAGATACGCAGTATTTT. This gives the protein CASSEYRSGLGETDTQYF.